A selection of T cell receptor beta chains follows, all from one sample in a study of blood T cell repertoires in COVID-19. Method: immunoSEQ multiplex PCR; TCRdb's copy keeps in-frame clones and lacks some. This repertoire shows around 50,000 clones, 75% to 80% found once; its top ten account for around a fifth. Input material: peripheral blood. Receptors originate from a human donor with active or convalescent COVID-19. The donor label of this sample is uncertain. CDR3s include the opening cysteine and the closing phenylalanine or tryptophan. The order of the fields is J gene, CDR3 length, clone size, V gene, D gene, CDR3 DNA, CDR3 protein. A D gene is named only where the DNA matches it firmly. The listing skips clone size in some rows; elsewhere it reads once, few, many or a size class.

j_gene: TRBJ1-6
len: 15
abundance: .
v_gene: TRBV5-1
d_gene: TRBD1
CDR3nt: TGCGCCAGCAGCGGACAGGGGGCAGAAAATTCACCCCTCCACTTT
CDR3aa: CASSGQGAENSPLHF

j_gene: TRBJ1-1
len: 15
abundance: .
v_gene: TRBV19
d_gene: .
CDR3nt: TGTGCCAGTACCAAAGGGGCAGGGGTAGGAACTGAAGCTTTCTTT
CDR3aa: CASTKGAGVGTEAFF

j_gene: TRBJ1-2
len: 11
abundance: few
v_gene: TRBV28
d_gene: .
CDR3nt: TGTGCCGCTGAGGCTAACTATGGCTACACCTTC
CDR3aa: CAAEANYGYTF

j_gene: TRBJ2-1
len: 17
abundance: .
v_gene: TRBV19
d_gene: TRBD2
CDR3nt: TGTGCCAGTAGCTATCCTGTTGCACTAGCGGACCGCAATGAGCAGTTCTTC
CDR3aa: CASSYPVALADRNEQFF

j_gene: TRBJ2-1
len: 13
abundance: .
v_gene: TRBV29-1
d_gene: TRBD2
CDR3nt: TGCAGCGTCAGACTAGCCTCCTACAATGAGCAGTTCTTC
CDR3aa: CSVRLASYNEQFF

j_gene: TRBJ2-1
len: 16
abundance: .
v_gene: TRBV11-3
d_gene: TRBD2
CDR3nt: TGTGCCAGCAGCTACACCGGGACTAGCGGCGACAATGAGCAGTTCTTC
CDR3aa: CASSYTGTSGDNEQFF

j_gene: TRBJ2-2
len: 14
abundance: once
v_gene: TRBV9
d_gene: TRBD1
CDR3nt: TGTGCCAGCAGCGTAGGTGGGACAGGGGCCGAGCTGTTTTTT
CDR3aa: CASSVGGTGAELFF

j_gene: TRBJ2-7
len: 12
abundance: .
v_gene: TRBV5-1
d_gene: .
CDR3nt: TGCGCCAGCAGCTCCGACAGCTACGAGCAGTACTTC
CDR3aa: CASSSDSYEQYF

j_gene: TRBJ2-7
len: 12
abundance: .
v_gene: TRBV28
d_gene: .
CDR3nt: TGTGCCAGCAGTTCTCCAGATCTCCAGCAGTACTTC
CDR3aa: CASSSPDLQQYF

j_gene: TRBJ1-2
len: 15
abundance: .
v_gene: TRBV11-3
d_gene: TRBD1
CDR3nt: TGTGCCAGCAGCTTAGATCCCGGGACAGGGCACGGCTACACCTTC
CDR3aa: CASSLDPGTGHGYTF

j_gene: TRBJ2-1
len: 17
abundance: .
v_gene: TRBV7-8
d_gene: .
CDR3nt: TGTGCCAGCTCCTACGCGGGATATAGGGGCTTGAGGGTTGAGCAGTTCTTC
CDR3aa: CASSYAGYRGLRVEQFF

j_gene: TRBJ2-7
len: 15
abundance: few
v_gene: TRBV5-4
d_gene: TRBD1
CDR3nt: TGTGCCAGCAGCTTGACCGGGACAGGGGCCTACGAGCAGTACTTC
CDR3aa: CASSLTGTGAYEQYF

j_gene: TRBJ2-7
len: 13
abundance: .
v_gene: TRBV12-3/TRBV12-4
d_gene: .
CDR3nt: TGTGCCAGCAGTTTGGTCCCGGGCTACGAGCAGTACTTC
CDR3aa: CASSLVPGYEQYF

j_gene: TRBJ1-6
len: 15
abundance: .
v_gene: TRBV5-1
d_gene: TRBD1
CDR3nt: TGCGCCAGCAGCTACCGGACAGGGCTGGATTCACCCCTCCACTTT
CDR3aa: CASSYRTGLDSPLHF

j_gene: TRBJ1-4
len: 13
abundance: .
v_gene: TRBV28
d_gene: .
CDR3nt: TGTGCCAGCAGTTGGGGGCCTAATGAAAAACTGTTTTTT
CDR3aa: CASSWGPNEKLFF

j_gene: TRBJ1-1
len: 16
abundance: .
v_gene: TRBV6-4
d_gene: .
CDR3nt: TGTGCCAGCAGTGACTCGAACAGTTCGCCCCAAACTGAAGCTTTCTTT
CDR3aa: CASSDSNSSPQTEAFF

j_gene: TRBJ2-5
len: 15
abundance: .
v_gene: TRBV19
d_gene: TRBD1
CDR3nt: TGTGCCAGTAGGGACCAGGGGGCTCCCCAAGAGACCCAGTACTTC
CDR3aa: CASRDQGAPQETQYF

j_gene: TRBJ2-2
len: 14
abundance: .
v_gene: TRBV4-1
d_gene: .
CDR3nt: TGCGCCAGCAGCCGAGGTTCGAACACCGGGGAGCTGTTTTTT
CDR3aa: CASSRGSNTGELFF

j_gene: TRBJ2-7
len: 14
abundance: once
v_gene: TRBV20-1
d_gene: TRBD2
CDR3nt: TGCAGTGCTAGTAAGCGGGAGACGACCTACGAGCAGTACTTC
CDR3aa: CSASKRETTYEQYF

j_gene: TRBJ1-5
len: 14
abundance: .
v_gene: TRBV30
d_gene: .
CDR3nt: TGTGCCTGGAGTAGCACAGGCGACAATCAGCCCCAGCATTTT
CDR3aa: CAWSSTGDNQPQHF

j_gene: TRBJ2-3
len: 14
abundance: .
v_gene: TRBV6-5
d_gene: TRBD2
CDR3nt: TGTGCCAGCCTTAGCGGGAGGAGCACAGATACGCAGTATTTT
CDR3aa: CASLSGRSTDTQYF

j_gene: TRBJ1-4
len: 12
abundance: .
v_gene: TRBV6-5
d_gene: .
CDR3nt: TGTGCCAGCGCGCACCATAATGAAAAACTGTTTTTT
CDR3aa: CASAHHNEKLFF

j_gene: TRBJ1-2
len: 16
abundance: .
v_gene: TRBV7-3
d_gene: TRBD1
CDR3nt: TGTGCCAGCAGCGACGGACAGGGAGGCACTAACTATGGCTACACCTTC
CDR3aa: CASSDGQGGTNYGYTF

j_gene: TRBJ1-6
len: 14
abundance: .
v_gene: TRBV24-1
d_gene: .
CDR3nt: TGTGCCACCAGTGAAGCCCCAGGGCAATCACCCCTCCACTTT
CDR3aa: CATSEAPGQSPLHF